This TCR beta chain was recorded in a study of blood T cell repertoires in COVID-19. Authors' methods: Cell counts per sample came from amplifying reference gene primers. TCRdb keeps only in-frame clones here, not all; method: immunoSEQ multiplex PCR. That table is the source of V, J and clone size, and D and trimming were worked out from the DNA. Of 150,000 to 250,000 clones in the sample, about 80% were seen once. The V gene end was trimmed by 2 bases and the J gene end by 5 bases; junction bases not matched to a gene: 5. Germline assignment: CDR1 SGHRS and CDR2 YFSETQ. This CDR3 is 15 amino acids long. Participants were aged about 18 to 95 years, lived in 24 US areas, and enrolled virtually.

Sequencing was carried out using PBMCs or T cells enriched from blood (not recorded which). The receptor comes from a man in his forties who had recovered from COVID-19. The chain recombines TRBV5-1 with TRBJ2-5; TRBD1 matches at 11 bases. DNA of the CDR3: TGCGCCAGCAGCTTAGGGACAGGGGGGCAGGAGACCCAGTACTTC. Encoded protein: CASSLGTGGQETQYF.